This T cell receptor (beta chain) came from a study of shared clonotypes between healthy human individuals. Study summary: Donors consisted of two women and three men between 18 and 49. Donors had three CD4 naive, three CD4 memory, two CD8 naive and one CD8 memory plate apiece.

Deep was the level at which the assay was run. Sequenced by immunoSEQ multiplex PCR; TCRdb stores in-frame clones only, minus some. The sample includes under 1 million clones, almost 95% of them seen just once. Cells designated naive CD8 were CD45RO-negative and were positively selected for CCR7, with terminally differentiated effector memory CD45RA+ cells excluded. The CDR3 length is 14 residues. This chain connects TRBV21-1 to TRBJ1-5. TRBV21-1 is termed a pseudogene. This sequence originates from a man aged 30 to 39 in good health. The sample consisted of naive CD8+ T cells sorted from blood. CDR3 residues: CASSPARVGQPQHF. In DNA, the CDR3 is TGTGCCAGCAGCCCAGCAAGGGTTGGGCAGCCCCAGCATTTT.